This TCR beta chain is drawn from a study of cytomegalovirus exposure and HLA in healthy donors. Broader study findings: Approximately 160 TCR beta chains were listed as cytomegalovirus-associated. Earlier findings revealed that most TCR beta V segments proved productive either about 87% or about 30% of the time.

Amplification used 60 Vbeta primers and 13 Jbeta primers. Method: immunoSEQ multiplex PCR; TCRdb's copy keeps in-frame clones and lacks some. Among 180,000 or so clones listed, around three quarters were seen once. The table lists this clone with a few counts. Its target is not known. Nominal health characterized the donors when sampled, though unrecorded immune exposures were likely. This CDR3 has 18 residues. Germline lookup yields CDR1 LGHNA and CDR2 YSLEER. Trimming removed 1 base at V and 1 base at J, with 14 bases between. The sample consisted of PBMCs. The chain is built from TRBV4-3 and TRBJ2-6; tentatively, D is TRBD2 (6 bases). The clonotype originates from a woman in her 30s in good health and CMV-seropositive. CDR3 residues: CASSQAGGWPSGANVLTF. The CDR3 coding sequence is TGCGCCAGCAGCCAAGCTGGGGGGTGGCCGTCTGGGGCCAACGTCCTGACTTTC.